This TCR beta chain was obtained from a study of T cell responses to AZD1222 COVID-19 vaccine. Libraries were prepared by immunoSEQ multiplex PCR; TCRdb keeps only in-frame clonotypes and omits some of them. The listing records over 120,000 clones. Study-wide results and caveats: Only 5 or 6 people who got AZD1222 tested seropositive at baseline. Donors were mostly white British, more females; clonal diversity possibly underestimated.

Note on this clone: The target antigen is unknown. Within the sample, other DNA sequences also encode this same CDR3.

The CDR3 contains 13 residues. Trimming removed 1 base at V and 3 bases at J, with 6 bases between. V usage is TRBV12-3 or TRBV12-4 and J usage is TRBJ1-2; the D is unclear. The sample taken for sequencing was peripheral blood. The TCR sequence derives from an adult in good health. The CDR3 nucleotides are TGTGCCAGCAGTTTAGAGGGATACTATGGCTACACCTTC. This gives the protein CASSLEGYYGYTF.